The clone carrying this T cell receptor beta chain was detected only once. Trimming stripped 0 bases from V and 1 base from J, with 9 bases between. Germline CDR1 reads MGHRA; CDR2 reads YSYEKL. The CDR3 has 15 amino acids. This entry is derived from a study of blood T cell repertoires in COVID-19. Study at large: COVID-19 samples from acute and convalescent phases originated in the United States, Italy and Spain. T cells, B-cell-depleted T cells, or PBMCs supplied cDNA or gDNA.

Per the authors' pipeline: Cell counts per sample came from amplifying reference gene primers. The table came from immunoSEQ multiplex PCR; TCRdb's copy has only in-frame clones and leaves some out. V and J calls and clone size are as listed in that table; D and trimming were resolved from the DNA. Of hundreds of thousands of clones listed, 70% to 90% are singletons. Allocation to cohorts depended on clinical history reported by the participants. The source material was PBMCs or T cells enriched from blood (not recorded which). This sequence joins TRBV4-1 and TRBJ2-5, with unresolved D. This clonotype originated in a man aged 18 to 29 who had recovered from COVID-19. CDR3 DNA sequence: TGCGCCAGCAGCCAAGACCGGGTCGGCCAAGAGACCCAGTACTTC. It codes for CASSQDRVGQETQYF.